This T cell receptor (beta chain) was profiled in a study of T cells in Graves' hyperthyroidism and ophthalmopathy. RNA transcripts served as the template for amplifying TCR beta CDR3 regions. In the first-round RT-PCR of the TCR CDR3, the HTBI primer set was used. TCRdb processed the multiplex PCR reads anew with MiXCR; each CDR3 protein has one entry. This table has under 700,000 distinct CDR3 sequences, about 43% appearing once. Across 18 months, stable Graves' hyperthyroidism was marked by no progression to ophthalmopathy. Disease duration under 2 months; hyperthyroidism patients were aged 18 to 65. Criteria for exclusion of patients were uncontrolled infection, other autoimmune disease, pregnancy or lactation. Germline assignment: CDR1 DFQATT and CDR2 SNEGSKA (reference sequence). This CDR3 has 14 residues. The V and J ends lost 3 bases and 1 base respectively, with 10 bases between them. Study-wide findings and caveats: Prediction of ophthalmopathy progression came a median roughly 6.6 months pre-onset.

Only a few counts were recorded for this clonotype. Its antigen is undetermined. The clonotype comes from a woman between 18 and 30 years old with Graves' hyperthyroidism. Sample: peripheral blood or thyroid tissue (not recorded which). The chain carries TRBV20-1 and TRBJ1-5; D is unresolved. CDR3 DNA: TGCAGTGCTAGTAAAGGGTACAGCAATCAGCCCCAGCATTTT. This gives the protein CSASKGYSNQPQHF.